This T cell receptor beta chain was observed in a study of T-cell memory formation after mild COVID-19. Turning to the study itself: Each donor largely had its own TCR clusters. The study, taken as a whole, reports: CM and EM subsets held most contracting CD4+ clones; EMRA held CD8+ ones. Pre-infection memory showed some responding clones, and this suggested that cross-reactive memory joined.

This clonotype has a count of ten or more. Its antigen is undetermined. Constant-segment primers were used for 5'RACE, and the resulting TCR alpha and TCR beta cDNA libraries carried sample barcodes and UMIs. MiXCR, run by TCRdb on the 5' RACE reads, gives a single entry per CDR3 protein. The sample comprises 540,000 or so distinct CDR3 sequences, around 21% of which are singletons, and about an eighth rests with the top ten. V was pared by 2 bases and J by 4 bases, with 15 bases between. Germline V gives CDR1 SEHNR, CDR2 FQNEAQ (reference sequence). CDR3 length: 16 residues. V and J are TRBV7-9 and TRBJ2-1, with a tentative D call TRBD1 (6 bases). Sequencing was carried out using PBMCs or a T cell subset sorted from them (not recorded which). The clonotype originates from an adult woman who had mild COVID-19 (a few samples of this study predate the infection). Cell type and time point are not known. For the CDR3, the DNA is TGTGCCAGCAGCTTACCGGGGACAAATCGGTACAATGAGCAGTTCTTC. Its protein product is CASSLPGTNRYNEQFF.